Listed below are T cell receptor beta chains from one sample, sequenced in a study of cytomegalovirus exposure and HLA in healthy donors. Data came from immunoSEQ multiplex PCR; TCRdb stores just in-frame clones and leaves some out. This table has about 180,000 clones, approximately 80% appearing once. Sequencing was done on a sample of PBMCs. The source is a girl aged 2 to 9 in good health and CMV-seropositive. CDR3s include the opening cysteine and the closing phenylalanine or tryptophan. The D gene is left open where the match is weak. Size values are once, few and many counts, or a class for expanded clones, and some rows have none.

J: TRBJ2-5; V: TRBV28; size: once; D: TRBD2; CDR3: CASSFWGRGFQETQYF; DNA: TGTGCCAGCAGTTTTTGGGGGAGGGGATTTCAAGAGACCCAGTACTTC
J: TRBJ2-2; V: TRBV12-5; size: -; D: -; CDR3: CASGLVRWQEANTGELFF; DNA: TGTGCTAGTGGTTTGGTACGATGGCAGGAAGCGAACACCGGGGAGCTGTTTTTT
J: TRBJ2-3; V: TRBV4-2; size: -; D: -; CDR3: CASSRGAGSTDTQYF; DNA: TGTGCCAGCAGCCGCGGTGCGGGAAGCACAGATACGCAGTATTTT
J: TRBJ1-2; V: TRBV6-5; size: few; D: -; CDR3: CASGGGGPYGYTF; DNA: TGTGCCAGCGGGGGCGGCGGACCCTATGGCTACACCTTC
J: TRBJ2-3; V: TRBV9; size: -; D: TRBD2; CDR3: CASSARLAGGSRADTQYF; DNA: TGTGCCAGCAGCGCACGACTAGCGGGAGGGAGTAGGGCAGATACGCAGTATTTT
J: TRBJ1-4; V: TRBV6-5; size: -; D: -; CDR3: CASLGQYSEKLFF; DNA: TGTGCCAGCCTAGGACAGTATAGCGAAAAACTGTTTTTT
J: TRBJ1-2; V: TRBV4-2; size: -; D: -; CDR3: CASSHLPRTTRRYGYTF; DNA: TGTGCCAGCAGCCACCTACCCAGGACAACGAGGAGATATGGCTACACCTTC
J: TRBJ2-2; V: TRBV6-5; size: -; D: TRBD1; CDR3: CAGSQTGAAGELFF; DNA: TGTGCCGGCAGTCAGACAGGGGCGGCCGGGGAGCTGTTTTTT
J: TRBJ1-4; V: TRBV29-1; size: -; D: -; CDR3: CSVPAPGGQLVEKLFF; DNA: TGCAGCGTTCCAGCCCCAGGCGGACAGCTTGTCGAAAAACTGTTTTTT
J: TRBJ1-3; V: TRBV6-6; size: -; D: -; CDR3: CASGPSGNTIYF; DNA: TGTGCCAGCGGGCCCTCTGGAAACACCATATATTTT
J: TRBJ2-2; V: TRBV2; size: -; D: -; CDR3: CASRSGELFF; DNA: TGTGCCAGCAGGAGCGGGGAGCTGTTTTTT
J: TRBJ2-7; V: TRBV5-6; size: -; D: TRBD1; CDR3: CASSAGTGNSHEQYF; DNA: TGTGCCAGCAGCGCCGGGACAGGGAACAGCCACGAGCAGTACTTC
J: TRBJ1-2; V: TRBV6-1; size: -; D: -; CDR3: CASSDFGQPNYGYTF; DNA: TGTGCCAGCAGCGACTTCGGACAGCCGAACTATGGCTACACCTTC
J: TRBJ2-3; V: TRBV9; size: -; D: -; CDR3: CASSPRQGSSTDTQYF; DNA: TGTGCCAGCAGCCCGCGGCAGGGGTCGAGCACAGATACGCAGTATTTT
J: TRBJ2-2; V: TRBV28; size: once; D: TRBD2; CDR3: CASSYPSGLAGGTNTGELFF; DNA: TGTGCCAGCAGTTACCCAAGTGGTCTAGCGGGAGGGACAAACACCGGGGAGCTGTTTTTT
J: TRBJ2-3; V: TRBV5-1; size: once; D: -; CDR3: CASHPGRISTDTQYF; DNA: TGCGCCAGTCATCCAGGGCGGATTAGCACAGATACGCAGTATTTT
J: TRBJ1-5; V: TRBV27; size: -; D: -; CDR3: CASRSSSGQPQHF; DNA: TGTGCCAGCAGGTCATCCTCGGGGCAGCCCCAGCATTTT
J: TRBJ1-2; V: TRBV5-1; size: -; D: TRBD1; CDR3: CASSIRTGEGYTF; DNA: TGCGCCAGCAGCATAAGGACAGGGGAGGGCTACACCTTC
J: TRBJ1-3; V: TRBV6-5; size: -; D: TRBD1; CDR3: CASIDRQGDTIYF; DNA: TGTGCCAGCATCGACAGACAGGGCGACACCATATATTTT
J: TRBJ1-5; V: TRBV5-1; size: -; D: -; CDR3: CASSPGTLGGNQPQHF; DNA: TGCGCCAGCAGCCCGGGGACATTAGGAGGCAATCAGCCCCAGCATTTT
J: TRBJ2-2; V: TRBV7-9; size: -; D: TRBD2; CDR3: CAMLSGANTGELFF; DNA: TGTGCCATGCTTAGCGGGGCGAACACCGGGGAGCTGTTTTTT
J: TRBJ2-7; V: TRBV5-4; size: -; D: TRBD1; CDR3: CASSLGRTGANYEQYF; DNA: TGTGCCAGCAGCTTGGGCAGGACAGGGGCGAACTACGAGCAGTACTTC
J: TRBJ1-2; V: TRBV25-1; size: -; D: TRBD1; CDR3: CASSGGQGSCGYTF; DNA: TGTGCCAGCAGCGGTGGACAGGGGAGTTGTGGCTACACCTTC
J: TRBJ1-1; V: TRBV9; size: -; D: -; CDR3: CASSVAGTESEAFF; DNA: TGTGCCAGCAGCGTAGCTGGAACGGAGAGTGAAGCTTTCTTT
J: TRBJ1-1; V: TRBV2; size: few; D: -; CDR3: CANARGGSEAFF; DNA: TGTGCCAACGCACGAGGGGGATCTGAAGCTTTCTTT
J: TRBJ1-1; V: TRBV18; size: few; D: -; CDR3: CASSLNTAGNTEAFF; DNA: TGTGCCAGCTCACTGAACACAGCAGGGAACACTGAAGCTTTCTTT
J: TRBJ2-5; V: TRBV5-1; size: -; D: TRBD1; CDR3: CASSWTGGGETQYF; DNA: TGCGCCAGCAGTTGGACAGGGGGTGGGGAGACCCAGTACTTC
J: TRBJ1-5; V: TRBV23-1; size: -; D: -; CDR3: CASSQRGIQHQPQHF; DNA: TGCGCCAGCAGTCAAAGAGGGATACAGCATCAGCCCCAGCATTTT
J: TRBJ1-2; V: TRBV6-5; size: -; D: -; CDR3: CASSSGTPRRDTF; DNA: TGTGCCAGCAGTAGCGGGACCCCCCGGAGGGACACCTTC
J: TRBJ1-1; V: TRBV6-1; size: few; D: -; CDR3: CASILTAEAFF; DNA: TGTGCCAGCATTTTAACAGCCGAAGCTTTCTTT
J: TRBJ1-5; V: TRBV28; size: few; D: TRBD1; CDR3: CASNPGQRYQPQHF; DNA: TGTGCCAGCAATCCGGGACAGAGATATCAGCCCCAGCATTTT
J: TRBJ2-3; V: TRBV7-9; size: -; D: -; CDR3: CASSLRGGATDTQYF; DNA: TGTGCCAGCAGCCTAAGAGGGGGGGCCACAGATACGCAGTATTTT
J: TRBJ2-7; V: TRBV7-9; size: -; D: TRBD1; CDR3: CASSLTTGVSYEQYF; DNA: TGTGCCAGCAGCTTAACGACAGGGGTTTCCTACGAGCAGTACTTC
J: TRBJ1-1; V: TRBV5-6; size: -; D: -; CDR3: CASRLWGDTEAFF; DNA: TGTGCCAGCAGGTTGTGGGGGGACACTGAAGCTTTCTTT
J: TRBJ1-6; V: TRBV6-6; size: -; D: -; CDR3: CASSYRGGEKSPLHF; DNA: TGTGCCAGCAGTTACCGCGGCGGGGAGAAATCACCCCTCCACTTT
J: TRBJ1-4; V: TRBV7-2; size: few; D: -; CDR3: CASSSPGVTNEKLFF; DNA: TGTGCCAGCAGCTCCCCAGGGGTAACTAATGAAAAACTGTTTTTT
J: TRBJ1-3; V: TRBV9; size: once; D: -; CDR3: CASSVEGSLGARGNTIYF; DNA: TGTGCCAGCAGCGTAGAGGGTAGCCTGGGGGCGCGAGGAAACACCATATATTTT
J: TRBJ1-1; V: TRBV7-3; size: few; D: TRBD1; CDR3: CASSSAGGTTEAFF; DNA: TGTGCCAGCAGCTCCGCAGGGGGCACCACTGAAGCTTTCTTT
J: TRBJ1-1; V: TRBV5-4; size: -; D: -; CDR3: CASSLRTPSDTEAFF; DNA: TGTGCCAGCAGCTTGAGGACTCCGTCGGACACTGAAGCTTTCTTT